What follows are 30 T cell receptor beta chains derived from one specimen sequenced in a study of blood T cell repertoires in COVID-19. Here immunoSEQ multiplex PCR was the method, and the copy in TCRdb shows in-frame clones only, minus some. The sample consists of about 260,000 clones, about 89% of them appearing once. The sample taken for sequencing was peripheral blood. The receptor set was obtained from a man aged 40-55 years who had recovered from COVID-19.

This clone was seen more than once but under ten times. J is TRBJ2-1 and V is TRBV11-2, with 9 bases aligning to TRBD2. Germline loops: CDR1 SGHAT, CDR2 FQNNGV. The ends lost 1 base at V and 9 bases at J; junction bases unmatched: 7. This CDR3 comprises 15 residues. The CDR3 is CASSLVSGGQGEQFF. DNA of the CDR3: TGTGCCAGCAGCTTAGTAAGCGGGGGGCAGGGTGAGCAGTTCTTC. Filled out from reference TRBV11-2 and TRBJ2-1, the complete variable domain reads EAGVAQSPRYKIIEKRQSVAFWCNPISGHATLYWYQQILGQGPKLLIQFQNNGVVDDSQLPKDRFSAERLKGVDSTLKIQPAKLEDSAVYLCASSLVSGGQGEQFFGPGTRLTVL.

In DNA, the CDR3 is TGTGCCAGCAGTGGACAGGGGGCGCGGACTGAAGCTTTCTTT. It yields the protein CASSGQGARTEAFF. V is TRBV2 and J is TRBJ1-1; TRBD1 matches at 10 bases. Germline loops: CDR1 SNHLY, CDR2 FYNNEI. Trimming removed 4 bases from V and 5 bases from J; junction bases left unmatched: 4. CDR3 length equals 14 residues.

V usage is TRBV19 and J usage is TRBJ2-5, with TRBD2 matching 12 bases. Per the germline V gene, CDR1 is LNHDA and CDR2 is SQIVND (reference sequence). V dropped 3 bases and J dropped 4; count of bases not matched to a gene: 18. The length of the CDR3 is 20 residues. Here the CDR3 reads CASSIKVGLLPGLAGETQYF. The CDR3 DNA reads TGTGCCAGTAGTATTAAAGTAGGACTACTCCCGGGACTAGCGGGAGAGACCCAGTACTTC.

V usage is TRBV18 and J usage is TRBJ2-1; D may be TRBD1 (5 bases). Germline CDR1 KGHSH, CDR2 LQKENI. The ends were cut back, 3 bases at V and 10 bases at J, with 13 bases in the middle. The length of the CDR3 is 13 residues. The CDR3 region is CASSPTAWGEQFF. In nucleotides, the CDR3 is TGTGCCAGCTCACCTACCGCTTGGGGCGAGCAGTTCTTC.

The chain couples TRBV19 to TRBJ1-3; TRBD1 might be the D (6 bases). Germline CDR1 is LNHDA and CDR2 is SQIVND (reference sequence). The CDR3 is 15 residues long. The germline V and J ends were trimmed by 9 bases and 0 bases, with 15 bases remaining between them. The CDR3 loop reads CASKTGIDSGNTIYF. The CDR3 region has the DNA TGTGCCAGCAAAACAGGGATCGACTCTGGAAACACCATATATTTT.

The CDR3 nucleotides are TGCGCCAGCAGCTTGGGCCTAGCGGTAAACAATGAGCAGTTCTTC. Translation: CASSLGLAVNNEQFF. The J gene is TRBJ2-1, the V gene TRBV5-1, with 7 bases fitting TRBD2. V lost 0 bases and J lost 5; bases outside the gene matches: 5. The germline V gene encodes CDR1 SGHRS and CDR2 YFSETQ. The CDR3 consists of 15 residues. The full variable domain, completed using reference TRBV5-1 and TRBJ2-1, is KAGVTQTPRYLIKTRGQQVTLSCSPISGHRSVSWYQQTPGQGLQFLFEYFSETQRNKGNFPGRFSGRQFSNSRSEMNVSTLELGDSALYLCASSLGLAVNNEQFFGPGTRLTVL.

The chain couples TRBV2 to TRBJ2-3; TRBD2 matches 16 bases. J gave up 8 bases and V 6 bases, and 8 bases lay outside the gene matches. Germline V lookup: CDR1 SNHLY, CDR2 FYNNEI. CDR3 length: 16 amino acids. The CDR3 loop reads CASRGLAGGPGGTQYF. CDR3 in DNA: TGTGCCAGCAGGGGACTAGCGGGGGGGCCGGGCGGTACGCAGTATTTT.

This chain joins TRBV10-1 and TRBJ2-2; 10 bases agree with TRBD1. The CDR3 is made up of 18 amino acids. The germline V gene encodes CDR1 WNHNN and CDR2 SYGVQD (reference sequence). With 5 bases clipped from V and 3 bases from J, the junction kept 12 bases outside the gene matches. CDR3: CASSHRPGQGSHTGELFF. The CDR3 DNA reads TGCGCCAGCAGTCACAGACCGGGACAGGGGTCGCACACCGGGGAGCTGTTTTTT.

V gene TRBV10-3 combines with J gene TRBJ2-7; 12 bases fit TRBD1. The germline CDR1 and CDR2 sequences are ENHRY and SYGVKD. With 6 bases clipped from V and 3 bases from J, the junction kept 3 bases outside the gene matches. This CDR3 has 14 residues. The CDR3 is CAIRGTGGVYEQYF. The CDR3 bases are TGTGCCATCAGGGGGACAGGGGGCGTCTACGAGCAGTACTTC.

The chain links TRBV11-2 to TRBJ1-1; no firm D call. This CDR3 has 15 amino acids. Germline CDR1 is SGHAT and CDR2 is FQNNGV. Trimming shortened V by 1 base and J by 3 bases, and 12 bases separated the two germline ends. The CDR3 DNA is TGTGCCAGCAGCTTAGTGCTGGCGCGGGACACTGAAGCTTTCTTT. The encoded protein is CASSLVLARDTEAFF.

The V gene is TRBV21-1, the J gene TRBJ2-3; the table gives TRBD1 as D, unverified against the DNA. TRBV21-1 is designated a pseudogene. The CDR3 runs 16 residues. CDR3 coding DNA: TGTGCCAGCAGCAATCGACCGGGACAGGGCTCAGATACGCAGTATTTT. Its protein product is CASSNRPGQGSDTQYF.

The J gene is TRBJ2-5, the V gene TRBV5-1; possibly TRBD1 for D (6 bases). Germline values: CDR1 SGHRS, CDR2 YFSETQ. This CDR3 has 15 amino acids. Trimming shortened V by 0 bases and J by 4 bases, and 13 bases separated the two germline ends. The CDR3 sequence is CASSLAGQPGETQYF. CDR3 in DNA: TGCGCCAGCAGCTTGGCCGGACAGCCAGGAGAGACCCAGTACTTC.

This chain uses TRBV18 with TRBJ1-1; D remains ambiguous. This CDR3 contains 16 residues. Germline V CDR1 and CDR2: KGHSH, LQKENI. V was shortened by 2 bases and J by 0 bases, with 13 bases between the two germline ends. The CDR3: CASSPLIHQMNTEAFF. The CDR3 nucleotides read TGTGCCAGCTCACCATTAATTCATCAGATGAACACTGAAGCTTTCTTT.

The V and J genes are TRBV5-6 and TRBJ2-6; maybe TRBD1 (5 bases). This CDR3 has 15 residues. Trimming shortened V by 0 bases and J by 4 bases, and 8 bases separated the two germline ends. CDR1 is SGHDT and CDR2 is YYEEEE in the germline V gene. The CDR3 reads CASSLEGSGANVLTF. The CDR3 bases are TGTGCCAGCAGCTTGGAGGGGTCCGGGGCCAACGTCCTGACTTTC.

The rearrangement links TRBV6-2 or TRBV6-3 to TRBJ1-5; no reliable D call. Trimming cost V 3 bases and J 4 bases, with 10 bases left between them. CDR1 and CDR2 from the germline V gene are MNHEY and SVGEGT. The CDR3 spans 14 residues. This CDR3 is CASSYPGGNQPQHF. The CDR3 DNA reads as TGTGCCAGCAGTTATCCCGGCGGGAATCAGCCCCAGCATTTT.

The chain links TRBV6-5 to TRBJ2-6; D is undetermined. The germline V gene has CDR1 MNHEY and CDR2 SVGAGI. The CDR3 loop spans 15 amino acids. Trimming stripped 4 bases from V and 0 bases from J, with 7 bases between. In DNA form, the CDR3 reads TGTGCCAGCAGTTCGGGTAACTCTGGGGCCAACGTCCTGACTTTC. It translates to CASSSGNSGANVLTF.

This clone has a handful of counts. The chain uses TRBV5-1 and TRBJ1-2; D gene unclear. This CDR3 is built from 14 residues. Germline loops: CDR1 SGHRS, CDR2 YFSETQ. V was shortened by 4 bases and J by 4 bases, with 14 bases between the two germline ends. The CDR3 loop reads CASSLGAGSYGYTF. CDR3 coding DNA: TGCGCCAGCAGCCTGGGAGCGGGCAGCTATGGCTACACCTTC.

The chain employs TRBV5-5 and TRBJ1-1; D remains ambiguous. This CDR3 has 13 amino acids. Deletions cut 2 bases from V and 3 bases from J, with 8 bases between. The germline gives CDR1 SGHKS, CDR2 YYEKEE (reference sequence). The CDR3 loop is CASSLYADTEAFF. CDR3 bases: TGTGCCAGCAGCTTATACGCGGACACTGAAGCTTTCTTT.

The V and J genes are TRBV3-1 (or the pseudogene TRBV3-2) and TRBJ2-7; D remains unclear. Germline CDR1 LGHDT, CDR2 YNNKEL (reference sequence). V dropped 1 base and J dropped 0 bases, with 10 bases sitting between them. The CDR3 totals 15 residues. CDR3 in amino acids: CASSQGIPSSYEQYF. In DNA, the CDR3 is TGTGCCAGCAGCCAAGGTATCCCCAGCTCCTACGAGCAGTACTTC.

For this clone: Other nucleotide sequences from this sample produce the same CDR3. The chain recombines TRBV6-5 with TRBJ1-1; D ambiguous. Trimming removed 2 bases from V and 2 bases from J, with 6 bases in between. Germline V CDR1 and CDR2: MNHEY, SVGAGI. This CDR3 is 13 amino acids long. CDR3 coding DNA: TGTGCCAGCAGTTACGAGGTAAACACTGAAGCTTTCTTT. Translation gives CASSYEVNTEAFF.

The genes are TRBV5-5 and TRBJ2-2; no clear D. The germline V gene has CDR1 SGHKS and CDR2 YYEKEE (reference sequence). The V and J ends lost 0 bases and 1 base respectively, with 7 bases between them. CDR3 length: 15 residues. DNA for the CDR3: TGTGCCAGCAGCTTGGTCCCCGTGAACACCGGGGAGCTGTTTTTT. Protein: CASSLVPVNTGELFF.

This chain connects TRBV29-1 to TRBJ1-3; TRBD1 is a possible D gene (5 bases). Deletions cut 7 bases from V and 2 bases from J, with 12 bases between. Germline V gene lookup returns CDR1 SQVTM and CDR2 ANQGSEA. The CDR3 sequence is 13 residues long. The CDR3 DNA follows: TGCAGCGGCGCAGGGCCACCTGGAAACACCATATATTTT. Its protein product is CSGAGPPGNTIYF.

The CDR3 sequence: CASSSRRSGTGVVGGYTF. As DNA, the CDR3 is TGCGCCAGCAGCTCGCGTCGTTCCGGGACAGGGGTGGTAGGAGGCTACACCTTC. The J gene is TRBJ1-2, the V gene TRBV5-1; 10 bases match TRBD1. Trimming took 3 bases from V and 8 from J; bases not matched to a gene: 19. The length of the CDR3 is 18 residues. Germline CDR1 and CDR2: SGHRS and YFSETQ.

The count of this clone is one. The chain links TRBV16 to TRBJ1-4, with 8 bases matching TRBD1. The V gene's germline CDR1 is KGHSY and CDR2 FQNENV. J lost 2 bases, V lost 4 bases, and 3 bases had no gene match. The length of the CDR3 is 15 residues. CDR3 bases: TGTGCCAGCAGCCTGACAGGGGTGACTAATGAAAAACTGTTTTTT. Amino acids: CASSLTGVTNEKLFF. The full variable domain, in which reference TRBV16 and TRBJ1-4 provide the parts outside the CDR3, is GEEVAQTPKHLVRGEGQKAKLYCAPIKGHSYVFWYQQVLKNEFKFLISFQNENVFDETGMPKERFSAKCLPNSPCSLEIQATKLEDSAVYFCASSLTGVTNEKLFFGSGTQLSVL.

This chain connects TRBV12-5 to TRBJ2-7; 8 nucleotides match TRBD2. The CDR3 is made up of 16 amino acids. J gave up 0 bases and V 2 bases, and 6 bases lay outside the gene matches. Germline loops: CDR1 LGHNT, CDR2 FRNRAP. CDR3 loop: CASGLYWRGASYEQYF. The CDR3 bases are TGTGCTAGTGGTTTGTATTGGCGGGGGGCCTCCTACGAGCAGTACTTC. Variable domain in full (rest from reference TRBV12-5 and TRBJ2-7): DARVTQTPRHKVTEMGQEVTMRCQPILGHNTVFWYRQTMMQGLELLAYFRNRAPLDDSGMPKDRFSAEMPDATLATLKIQPSEPRDSAVYFCASGLYWRGASYEQYFGPGTRLTVT.

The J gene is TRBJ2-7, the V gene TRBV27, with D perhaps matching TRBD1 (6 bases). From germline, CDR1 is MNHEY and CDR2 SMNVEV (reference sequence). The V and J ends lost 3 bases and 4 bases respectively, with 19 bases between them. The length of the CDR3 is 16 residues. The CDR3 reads CASSFRGSPSTYEQYF. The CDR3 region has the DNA TGTGCCAGCAGTTTTAGGGGGTCCCCCAGTACTTACGAGCAGTACTTC.

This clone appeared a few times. In DNA, the CDR3 is TGCGCCAGCAACCCTGACAGGGTTTCCGACAATGAGCAGTTCTTC. It yields the protein CASNPDRVSDNEQFF. The chain uses TRBV5-1 and TRBJ2-1; 7 bases line up with TRBD1. The V gene end was trimmed by 6 bases and the J gene end by 5 bases; junction bases not matched to a gene: 11. Germline V gene sequence: CDR1 SGHRS, CDR2 YFSETQ. The CDR3 runs 15 residues.

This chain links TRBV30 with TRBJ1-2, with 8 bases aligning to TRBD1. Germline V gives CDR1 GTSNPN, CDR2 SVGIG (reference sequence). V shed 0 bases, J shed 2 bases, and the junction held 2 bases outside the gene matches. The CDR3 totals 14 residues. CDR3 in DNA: TGTGCCTGGAGTGTAGACAGGGGAAACTATGGCTACACCTTC. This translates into CAWSVDRGNYGYTF.

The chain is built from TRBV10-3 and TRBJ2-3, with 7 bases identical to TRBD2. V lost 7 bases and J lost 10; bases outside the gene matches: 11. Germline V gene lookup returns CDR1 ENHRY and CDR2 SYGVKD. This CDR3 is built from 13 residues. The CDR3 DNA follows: TGTGCCATCACCTCGGGGGAGGGACGCGCGCAGTATTTT. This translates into CAITSGEGRAQYF.

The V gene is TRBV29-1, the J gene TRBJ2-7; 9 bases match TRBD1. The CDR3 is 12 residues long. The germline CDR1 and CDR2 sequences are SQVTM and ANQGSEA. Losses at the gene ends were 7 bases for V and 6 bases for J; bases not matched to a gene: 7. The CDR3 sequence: CSARQGVFEQYF. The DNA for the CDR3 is TGCAGCGCTCGACAGGGGGTTTTCGAGCAGTACTTC.